One sample yielded the 30 T cell receptor beta chains listed below, sequenced in a study of cytotoxic CD8 clonotypes in ibrutinib-treated CLL. TCRdb's copy holds only in-frame clones and misses some; the assay was immunoSEQ multiplex PCR. The repertoire holds approximately 300,000 clones, with about 80% as singletons. Specimen: PBMCs, collected before ibrutinib treatment. These receptors were collected from a human donor with chronic lymphocytic leukemia.

Only a few counts were recorded for this clone. The V and J genes are TRBV27 and TRBJ2-1, with D uncertain. Per the germline V gene, CDR1 is MNHEY and CDR2 is SMNVEV (reference sequence). With 5 bases removed from V and 6 bases from J, the gap between germline ends came to 14 bases. The CDR3 sequence is 14 residues long. CDR3 residues: CASSLGLVSNEQFF. Written as DNA, the CDR3 is TGTGCCAGCAGTCTTGGGCTAGTCTCCAATGAGCAGTTCTTC.

The chain is built from TRBV18 and TRBJ2-7, with D possibly being TRBD1 (6 bases). Per the germline V gene, CDR1 is KGHSH and CDR2 is LQKENI. The V end was cut by 2 bases, the J end by 5 bases, with 10 bases between. The length of the CDR3 is 13 residues. The CDR3 region has the DNA TGTGCCAGCTCACCAGGGGGCGGAAACGAGCAGTACTTC. Translated: CASSPGGGNEQYF. The whole variable domain, filled in from reference TRBV18 and TRBJ2-7, reads NAGVMQNPRHLVRRRGQEARLRCSPMKGHSHVYWYRQLPEEGLKFMVYLQKENIIDESGMPKERFSAEFPKEGPSILRIQQVVRGDSAAYFCASSPGGGNEQYFGPGTRLTVT.

The chain links TRBV14 to TRBJ2-3; 8 bases match TRBD2. The junction had 7 bases not matched to a gene; V was cut back by 5 bases and J by 0 bases. Germline loops: CDR1 SGHDN, CDR2 FVKESK. The length of the CDR3 is 16 residues. CDR3 in DNA: TGTGCCAGCAGCACGAGACTAGCGACTAGCACAGATACGCAGTATTTT. It is translated as CASSTRLATSTDTQYF.

The chain couples TRBV4-1 to TRBJ2-5, with D possibly matching TRBD2 (5 bases). The CDR3 runs 15 residues. Trimming stripped 4 bases from V and 0 bases from J, with 12 bases between. Germline V lookup: CDR1 MGHRA, CDR2 YSYEKL. DNA for the CDR3: TGCGCCAGCAGCCCCGAGCGGTACAACCAAGAGACCCAGTACTTC. Protein: CASSPERYNQETQYF.

This chain joins TRBV2 and TRBJ1-1; D gene uncertain. The V gene's germline CDR1 is SNHLY and CDR2 FYNNEI. The CDR3 is made up of 13 amino acids. The V end lost 7 bases, the J end lost 2 bases, and 11 bases lay between the germline ends. In DNA form, the CDR3 reads TGTGCCAGCACAGTACAGAGAAACACTGAAGCTTTCTTT. It is translated as CASTVQRNTEAFF.

The chain has TRBV29-1 and TRBJ1-3, with no clear D. CDR3 length: 14 residues. Trimming took off 3 bases at V and 0 bases at J, with 9 bases between the two ends. Per the germline V gene, CDR1 is SQVTM and CDR2 is ANQGSEA. CDR3 protein: CSVENPSSGNTIYF. The CDR3 bases are TGCAGCGTTGAGAACCCAAGCTCTGGAAACACCATATATTTT.

The chain carries TRBV4-3 and TRBJ2-7; a weak D match, TRBD2 (6 bases). The CDR3 length is 14 residues. Trimming left V 4 bases short and J 2 bases short, with 12 bases between. Germline V gene data show CDR1 as LGHNA and CDR2 as YSLEER. This chain's CDR3 is CASSLGPSAYEQYF. The DNA of the CDR3 is TGCGCCAGCAGCCTGGGCCCTAGCGCCTACGAGCAGTACTTC.

The gene calls are TRBV9 and TRBJ2-7; D may be TRBD1 or TRBD2 (5 bases each). The CDR3 is made up of 15 amino acids. Germline CDR1 is SGDLS and CDR2 is YYNGEE. The ends were cut back, 0 bases at V and 0 bases at J, with 10 bases in the middle. The CDR3 coding sequence is TGTGCCAGCAGCGTAGGGCAGGGACCCTCCTACGAGCAGTACTTC. This codes for CASSVGQGPSYEQYF. Based on the CDR3 plus reference TRBV9 and TRBJ2-7, the full variable domain is DSGVTQTPKHLITATGQRVTLRCSPRSGDLSVYWYQQSLDQGLQFLIQYYNGEERAKGNILERFSAQQFPDLHSELNLSSLELGDSALYFCASSVGQGPSYEQYFGPGTRLTVT.

V usage is TRBV5-1 and J usage is TRBJ1-1; 9 nucleotides align to TRBD1. CDR1 SGHRS and CDR2 YFSETQ come from the germline V gene. Trimming removed 4 bases from V and 3 bases from J; junction bases left unmatched: 4. The CDR3 loop spans 14 amino acids. CDR3 sequence (DNA): TGCGCCAGCAGCCTGGGACAGGGCTACACTGAAGCTTTCTTT. As protein: CASSLGQGYTEAFF.

This chain links TRBV11-2 with TRBJ2-1; no clear D. V gave up 0 bases and J gave up 9 bases, with 6 bases separating them. This CDR3 is built from 12 residues. Germline-derived CDR1 and CDR2 are SGHAT and FQNNGV. The CDR3 region is CASSLDGVEQFF. CDR3 sequence (DNA): TGTGCCAGCAGCTTAGACGGTGTTGAGCAGTTCTTC.

This clone occurred once. The chain carries TRBV21-1 and TRBJ1-1; the D call TRBD1 from the table was never checked on the DNA. TRBV21-1 is a pseudogene segment. CDR3 size: 16 residues. The CDR3 is CASSKEGRGYDTEAFF. Here the CDR3 DNA reads TGTGCCAGCAGCAAAGAGGGCAGGGGGTACGACACTGAAGCTTTCTTT.

Notes on this clone: This specimen includes other DNA sequences encoding the same CDR3. The chain couples TRBV9 to TRBJ2-1; unclear D gene. This CDR3 has 14 amino acids. CDR1 is SGDLS and CDR2 is YYNGEE in the germline V gene. V was shortened by 2 bases and J by 0 bases, with 6 bases between the two germline ends. CDR3 sequence reads: CASSVAYSYNEQFF. CDR3 in DNA: TGTGCCAGCAGCGTCGCCTACTCCTACAATGAGCAGTTCTTC.

The chain uses TRBV18 and TRBJ2-7, with D possibly TRBD1 on 6 matching bases. The CDR3 runs 14 residues. Germline assignment: CDR1 KGHSH and CDR2 LQKENI. Trimming removed 3 bases from V and 2 bases from J, with 11 bases in between. Here the CDR3 DNA reads TGTGCCAGCTCACCCTGGTCAGGGGCCTACGAGCAGTACTTC. Amino acid sequence: CASSPWSGAYEQYF.

The chain uses TRBV5-1 and TRBJ1-4; D may be TRBD1 (6 bases). Germline assignment: CDR1 SGHRS and CDR2 YFSETQ. The CDR3 sequence is 13 residues long. Trimming removed 1 base from V and 11 bases from J, with 12 bases in between. CDR3 sequence reads: CASSLRQGRKLFF. The CDR3 nucleotides read TGCGCCAGCAGCTTGAGGCAGGGGCGTAAACTGTTTTTT.

The chain employs TRBV15 and TRBJ1-1; D uncertain. Germline values: CDR1 LNHNV, CDR2 YYDKDF (reference sequence). This CDR3 has 16 amino acids. The germline V and J ends were trimmed by 1 base and 3 bases, with 15 bases remaining between them. The CDR3 loop is CATSRGSAARDTEAFF. DNA of the CDR3: TGTGCCACCAGCAGAGGATCAGCAGCGAGAGACACTGAAGCTTTCTTT.

This chain uses TRBV5-4 with TRBJ2-1, with 12 bases identical to TRBD2. V dropped 4 bases and J dropped 8; count of bases not matched to a gene: 16. Germline CDR1 SGHNT, CDR2 YYREEE (reference sequence). This CDR3 has 18 amino acids. CDR3 nucleotide sequence: TGTGCCAGCAGCAATGGGCTAGCGGGAGGGCTCGGCAGCTATGAGCAGTTCTTC. Translated, it gives CASSNGLAGGLGSYEQFF.

The chain couples TRBV29-1 to TRBJ1-2, with a tentative D call TRBD1 (6 bases). CDR3 size: 13 residues. V was shortened by 5 bases and J by 0 bases, with 10 bases between the two germline ends. The germline gives CDR1 SQVTM, CDR2 ANQGSEA. The CDR3 spells CSVIQGTNYGYTF. CDR3 sequence (DNA): TGCAGCGTTATACAGGGTACTAACTATGGCTACACCTTC.

This chain uses TRBV15 with TRBJ2-7; the D gene is possibly TRBD1 (7 bases). Looked up from germline, CDR1 is LNHNV and CDR2 is YYDKDF (reference sequence). V lost 3 bases and J 4 bases, leaving 13 bases between the germline ends. The CDR3 spans 14 residues. The CDR3, as DNA: TGTGCCACCAGCAGTCAGGGGGGAAGTTACGAGCAGTACTTC. It is translated as CATSSQGGSYEQYF.

This rearrangement joins TRBV2 to TRBJ2-7, with 9 positions matching TRBD2. Germline V gene sequence: CDR1 SNHLY, CDR2 FYNNEI. The CDR3 consists of 15 residues. V shed 6 bases, J shed 4 bases, and the junction held 10 bases outside the gene matches. The CDR3 nucleotides read TGTGCCAGCAGGCCTCTAGCGGGGATCGGTTACGAGCAGTACTTC. It encodes CASRPLAGIGYEQYF. The variable domain in full, with the rest retrieved from reference TRBV2 and TRBJ2-7, is EPEVTQTPSHQVTQMGQEVILRCVPISNHLYFYWYRQILGQKVEFLVSFYNNEISEKSEIFDDQFSVERPDGSNFTLKIRSTKLEDSAMYFCASRPLAGIGYEQYFGPGTRLTVT.

This chain connects TRBV7-9 to TRBJ2-2; 8 bases are a match to TRBD2. Germline assignment: CDR1 SEHNR and CDR2 FQNEAQ (reference sequence). The CDR3 is made up of 15 amino acids. Trimming took 5 bases from V and 4 from J; bases not matched to a gene: 6. The CDR3 protein is CASSGTSSGTGELFF. For the CDR3, the DNA is TGTGCCAGCAGCGGGACTAGTTCCGGCACCGGGGAGCTGTTTTTT. The entire variable domain, with the rest obtained from reference TRBV7-9 and TRBJ2-2, is as follows: DTGVSQNPRHKITKRGQNVTFRCDPISEHNRLYWYRQTLGQGPEFLTYFQNEAQLEKSRLLSDRFSAERPKGSFSTLEIQRTEQGDSAMYLCASSGTSSGTGELFFGEGSRLTVL.

This chain connects TRBV14 to TRBJ2-7; D is unclear. The CDR3 loop spans 13 amino acids. The germline V gene has CDR1 SGHDN and CDR2 FVKESK. The V end was cut by 0 bases, the J end by 5 bases, with 8 bases between. CDR3 sequence (DNA): TGTGCCAGCAGCCAAGATCTTCGGGACGAGCAGTACTTC. Translation gives CASSQDLRDEQYF.

The chain combines TRBV19 with TRBJ1-2; D might be TRBD1 (5 bases). The CDR3 loop spans 13 amino acids. Germline V gene data show CDR1 as LNHDA and CDR2 as SQIVND (reference sequence). Trimming removed 7 bases from V and 3 bases from J, with 12 bases in between. The CDR3 region has the DNA TGTGCCAGTACACCCGGGGCGGACTATGGCTACACCTTC. It translates to CASTPGADYGYTF.

J is TRBJ2-2 and V is TRBV12-1; the table's D gene call, TRBD2, was not cross checked with the DNA. TRBV12-1 is marked as a pseudogene. CDR3 length equals 17 residues. CDR3 loop: CASPVRGSRAGIGELFF. The CDR3 DNA is TGTGCCAGCCCCGTTCGGGGGTCTAGGGCAGGTATCGGGGAGCTGTTTTTT.

The V call is TRBV5-4, the J call TRBJ2-7; no firm D call. V was pared by 0 bases and J by 3 bases, with 10 bases between. Germline V gene data show CDR1 as SGHNT and CDR2 as YYREEE (reference sequence). The CDR3 spans 14 residues. CDR3 in amino acids: CASSLAARNYEQYF. The CDR3, as DNA: TGTGCCAGCAGCTTGGCCGCTCGAAACTACGAGCAGTACTTC.

The rearrangement joins TRBV5-1 to TRBJ2-2, with TRBD2 identical over 8 bases. CDR1 and CDR2 from the germline V gene are SGHRS and YFSETQ. This CDR3 comprises 16 residues. The ends lost 0 bases at V and 7 bases at J; junction bases unmatched: 8. The CDR3 bases are TGCGCCAGCAGCTTGGCCAGGGCGGGAGGATACGGGGAGCTGTTTTTT. Its translation is CASSLARAGGYGELFF.

J is TRBJ2-3 and V is TRBV7-2; the D gene is possibly TRBD2 (6 bases). The germline V and J ends were trimmed by 1 base and 5 bases, with 10 bases remaining between them. The CDR3 has 14 amino acids. CDR1 is SGHTA and CDR2 is FQGNSA in the germline V gene. The DNA of the CDR3 is TGTGCCAGCAGCTTAGATTCCGGGGGAGATACGCAGTATTTT. Translating it yields CASSLDSGGDTQYF. Combining the CDR3 with reference TRBV7-2 and TRBJ2-3 gives the whole variable domain GAGVSQSPSNKVTEKGKDVELRCDPISGHTALYWYRQSLGQGLEFLIYFQGNSAPDKSGLPSDRFSAERTGGSVSTLTIQRTQQEDSAVYLCASSLDSGGDTQYFGPGTRLTVL.

The V call is TRBV5-1, the J call TRBJ2-7; possibly TRBD1 for D (6 bases). Germline V gene sequence: CDR1 SGHRS, CDR2 YFSETQ. The CDR3 spans 15 residues. V dropped 0 bases and J dropped 0 bases, with 10 bases sitting between them. CDR3 nucleotides: TGCGCCAGCAGCTTGGCGGGACAAAGCTCCTACGAGCAGTACTTC. It codes for CASSLAGQSSYEQYF.

This clone was seen a handful of times. The genes are TRBV7-9 and TRBJ1-4, with 12 bases fitting TRBD1. The length of the CDR3 is 14 residues. With V trimmed by 3 bases and J by 11 bases, 4 bases remained unmatched. Per germline, CDR1 SEHNR and CDR2 FQNEAQ (reference sequence). CDR3 nucleotides: TGTGCCAGCAGCTTCGGGACAGGGGGCTATAAACTGTTTTTT. Translation gives CASSFGTGGYKLFF.

The chain links TRBV2 to TRBJ2-7; a weak D match, TRBD2 (5 bases). The germline V and J ends were trimmed by 4 bases and 5 bases, with 12 bases remaining between them. The length of the CDR3 is 13 residues. Germline-derived CDR1 and CDR2 are SNHLY and FYNNEI. The CDR3 region has the DNA TGTGCCAGCAGTGGGGTGGGGAGCCACGAGCAGTACTTC. Residues: CASSGVGSHEQYF.

Only one count was recorded for this clone. The rearrangement joins TRBV9 to TRBJ2-3, with TRBD2 matching 8 bases. Unmatched junction bases numbered 10, after V lost 4 bases and J lost 6 bases. Germline V gene sequence: CDR1 SGDLS, CDR2 YYNGEE. This CDR3 comprises 15 residues. DNA for the CDR3: TGTGCCAGCAGCACCCGGACTAGCACTACGGATACGCAGTATTTT. It is translated as CASSTRTSTTDTQYF. Drawing the rest from reference TRBV9 and TRBJ2-3, the complete variable domain is DSGVTQTPKHLITATGQRVTLRCSPRSGDLSVYWYQQSLDQGLQFLIQYYNGEERAKGNILERFSAQQFPDLHSELNLSSLELGDSALYFCASSTRTSTTDTQYFGPGTRLTVL.